This entry is about one T cell receptor beta chain. RNA was extracted with the RNeasy kit, and a quantity of roughly 0.5 to 1 ug was reverse transcribed using random hexamers. An immunoSEQ multiplex PCR amplified TCR beta CDR3 over 54 Vbeta and 13 Jbeta. One entry per CDR3 protein results from TCRdb running MiXCR on the immunoSEQ multiplex PCR reads. This table holds more than 250,000 distinct CDR3 sequences, roughly 94% found once. Between the trimmed V and J ends, which lost 0 bases and 7 bases, there was a span of 10 bases. CDR3 length: 14 amino acids. Germline V gene lookup returns CDR1 SGHTA and CDR2 FQGNSA. This entry is derived from a study of CD8 T cells in Susac syndrome.

The sequenced sample consisted of CD4+ T cells from PBMCs. The TCR originated in a human donor with multiple sclerosis. The chain has TRBV7-2 and TRBJ1-5, with no clear D. CDR3 loop: CASSLAGSGQPQHF. The DNA of the CDR3 is TGTGCCAGCAGCTTAGCAGGGTCAGGCCAGCCCCAGCATTTT.